This T cell receptor (beta chain) stems from a study of blood T cell repertoires in COVID-19. As for the study in general: Acute and convalescent COVID-19 specimens originated in the United States, Italy and Spain.

The CDR3 length is 13 residues. Unmatched junction bases numbered 5, after V lost 5 bases and J lost 6 bases. In germline, CDR1 is SEHNR, CDR2 FQNEAQ (reference sequence). Generated by immunoSEQ multiplex PCR, the TCRdb table keeps only in-frame clones and is missing some. In the table there are about 83,000 clones, about 70% of which are singletons. Sequencing was performed on peripheral blood. V gene TRBV7-9 combines with J gene TRBJ1-1; 8 positions match TRBD1. This clonotype was obtained from an elderly woman with active or convalescent COVID-19. This chain's CDR3 is CASSQSGGSEAFF. The CDR3 region has the DNA TGTGCCAGCAGCCAATCAGGGGGCTCTGAAGCTTTCTTT.